This entry lists 14 T cell receptor beta chains sequenced from one sample in a study of blood T cell repertoires in COVID-19. Method: immunoSEQ multiplex PCR; TCRdb's copy keeps in-frame clones and lacks some. The sample includes over 200,000 clones, approximately 81% seen only once; the top ten take roughly a sixth. Input material: PBMCs or T cells enriched from blood (not recorded which). The receptors originated from a man in his forties or fifties who had recovered from COVID-19.

The chain employs TRBV5-1 and TRBJ2-3; 8 bases agree with TRBD1. This CDR3 is 15 amino acids long. Germline-derived CDR1 and CDR2 are SGHRS and YFSETQ. J gave up 3 bases and V 4 bases, and 7 bases lay outside the gene matches. The CDR3 sequence: CASSDRGSRTDTQYF. The CDR3 nucleotides are TGCGCCAGCAGCGACAGGGGTAGCCGAACAGATACGCAGTATTTT.

The V and J genes are TRBV3-1 (or the pseudogene TRBV3-2) and TRBJ2-7; 9 bases match TRBD1. Germline values: CDR1 LGHDT, CDR2 YNNKEL (reference sequence). This CDR3 comprises 16 residues. Unmatched junction bases numbered 6, after V lost 0 bases and J lost 3 bases. The CDR3 DNA reads TGTGCCAGCAGCCAAGATTTCGGGACAGGGCGCTACGAGCAGTACTTC. Translated: CASSQDFGTGRYEQYF.

This sequence joins TRBV28 and TRBJ2-7, with D perhaps TRBD1 (5 bases). Trimming stripped 3 bases from V and 2 bases from J, with 14 bases between. This CDR3 is built from 15 residues. Germline CDR1 and CDR2: MDHEN and SYDVKM. CDR3 sequence: CASSFQGTIPYEQYF. The CDR3 DNA follows: TGTGCCAGCAGTTTCCAGGGTACTATCCCCTACGAGCAGTACTTC.

The chain uses TRBV11-2 and TRBJ1-1; 7 bases fit TRBD1. The CDR3 runs 14 residues. Germline assignment: CDR1 SGHAT and CDR2 FQNNGV. The ends lost 0 bases at V and 8 bases at J; junction bases unmatched: 6. CDR3 loop: CASSLDLGRGEAFF. For the CDR3, the DNA is TGTGCCAGCAGCTTAGATCTTGGCAGGGGGGAAGCTTTCTTT.

The V call is TRBV30, the J call TRBJ1-2; D unresolved. Germline V lookup: CDR1 GTSNPN, CDR2 SVGIG (reference sequence). With 2 bases removed from V and 8 bases from J, the gap between germline ends came to 18 bases. The CDR3 has 14 amino acids. For the CDR3, the DNA is TGTGCCTGGAGTCAAACCGAGGCCTCAACAGGCTACACCTTC. It encodes CAWSQTEASTGYTF.

The chain carries TRBV5-5 and TRBJ1-2, with no clear D. This CDR3 spans 11 amino acids. The V end lost 4 bases, the J end lost 5 bases, and 6 bases lay between the germline ends. Germline V lookup: CDR1 SGHKS, CDR2 YYEKEE (reference sequence). The CDR3 DNA reads as TGTGCCAGCAGCGATCGGTATGGCTACACCTTC. The encoded protein is CASSDRYGYTF.

The rearrangement links TRBV19 to TRBJ2-7, with TRBD1 matching over 9 bases. This CDR3 comprises 16 residues. Germline CDR1 and CDR2: LNHDA and SQIVND (reference sequence). V was clipped by 6 bases and J by 0 bases; unmatched bases: 9. The CDR3 loop reads CASRKTGTGTSYEQYF. The CDR3 coding sequence is TGTGCCAGTAGAAAGACCGGGACAGGGACCTCCTACGAGCAGTACTTC.

The CDR3, as DNA: TGCGCCAGCAGCTTGTATCTAGCGGAGAACACCGGGGAGCTGTTTTTT. This sequence encodes CASSLYLAENTGELFF. The J gene is TRBJ2-2, the V gene TRBV5-1; 7 bases are shared with TRBD2. CDR3 length: 16 amino acids. V lost 1 base and J lost 1; bases outside the gene matches: 4. Germline V lookup: CDR1 SGHRS, CDR2 YFSETQ. Combining the CDR3 with reference TRBV5-1 and TRBJ2-2 gives the whole variable domain KAGVTQTPRYLIKTRGQQVTLSCSPISGHRSVSWYQQTPGQGLQFLFEYFSETQRNKGNFPGRFSGRQFSNSRSEMNVSTLELGDSALYLCASSLYLAENTGELFFGEGSRLTVL.

The CDR3 region is CASGLAGADTQYF. The CDR3 DNA is TGTGCTAGTGGCCTAGCGGGAGCGGATACGCAGTATTTT. The genes are TRBV12-5 and TRBJ2-3, with TRBD2 matching 10 bases. Germline values: CDR1 LGHNT, CDR2 FRNRAP. The CDR3 sequence is 13 residues long. V gave up 6 bases and J gave up 6 bases; unmatched junction bases: 3.

The gene calls are TRBV7-3 and TRBJ2-7; the D gene is possibly TRBD2 (6 bases). The V end was cut by 5 bases, the J end by 2 bases, with 10 bases between. Germline assignment: CDR1 SGHTA and CDR2 FQGTGA. The length of the CDR3 is 13 residues. CDR3 nucleotide sequence: TGTGCCAGCAGCCCCGGGAGTACCTACGAGCAGTACTTC. This encodes CASSPGSTYEQYF.

CDR3 in DNA: TGTGCCAGCAGGGTTGGACAGGGCCTCGCTGAAGCTTTCTTT. Residues: CASRVGQGLAEAFF. V gene TRBV7-9 combines with J gene TRBJ1-1, with TRBD1 matching 8 bases. CDR3 length: 14 amino acids. Per germline, CDR1 SEHNR and CDR2 FQNEAQ (reference sequence). V was pared by 6 bases and J by 6 bases, with 9 bases of the junction left unmatched.

The V call is TRBV30, the J call TRBJ1-2; D gene ambiguous. The V end was cut by 2 bases, the J end by 8 bases, with 18 bases between. The CDR3 is made up of 14 amino acids. Per germline, CDR1 GTSNPN and CDR2 SVGIG (reference sequence). This chain's CDR3 is CAWSNQVFSGGYTF. Here the CDR3 DNA reads TGTGCCTGGAGTAACCAGGTGTTCTCGGGAGGCTACACCTTC.

This clone occurred once. The chain carries TRBV5-1 and TRBJ1-1; 7 bases are a match to TRBD1. Germline V gives CDR1 SGHRS, CDR2 YFSETQ. After removal of 2 bases from V and 4 bases from J, the junction contained 5 bases not matched to a gene. This CDR3 is 14 amino acids long. The CDR3 here is CASSLGSGGTEAFF. DNA for the CDR3: TGCGCCAGCAGCTTAGGTTCAGGGGGCACTGAAGCTTTCTTT.

The V call is TRBV30, the J call TRBJ2-2; maybe TRBD1 (6 bases). The CDR3 has 13 residues. Germline V gene sequence: CDR1 GTSNPN, CDR2 SVGIG (reference sequence). The germline V and J ends were trimmed by 4 bases and 2 bases, with 8 bases remaining between them. The CDR3, as DNA: TGTGCCTGGAACAGGGACAACACCGGGGAGCTGTTTTTT. Amino acids: CAWNRDNTGELFF. The full variable domain, with the rest looked up from reference TRBV30 and TRBJ2-2, is SQTIHQWPATLVQPVGSPLSLECTVEGTSNPNLYWYRQAAGRGLQLLFYSVGIGQISSEVPQNLSASRPQDRQFILSSKKLLLSDSGFYLCAWNRDNTGELFFGEGSRLTVL.